These 5 T cell receptor beta chains were sequenced from one sample in a study of T-cell reconstitution after alpha-beta-depleted transplantation in children. It was with unique molecular identifiers that the TCRbeta library was prepared. TCRdb reanalysed the PCR reads using MiXCR and keeps one entry per CDR3 protein. This repertoire shows roughly 570,000 distinct CDR3 sequences, 27% found once; its top ten account for about 35%. Material: PBMCs, obtained before TCRalphabeta/CD19-depleted stem cell transplant. The receptor set was obtained from a boy under three years old with Wiskott-Aldrich syndrome, due to receive a stem cell transplant.

The chain couples TRBV7-8 to TRBJ2-5; 7 nucleotides agree with TRBD2. Germline V gives CDR1 SGHVS, CDR2 FQNEAQ. V trimming: 5 bases; J trimming: 2 bases; junction bases outside the gene matches: 14. CDR3 size: 17 residues. The chain's CDR3 is CASSALDVTAGQETQYF. CDR3 sequence (DNA): TGTGCCAGCAGCGCTCTAGACGTAACAGCGGGACAAGAGACCCAGTACTTC.

This clonotype was recorded a few times. The chain couples TRBV15 to TRBJ1-1; D unresolved. Per germline, CDR1 LNHNV and CDR2 YYDKDF (reference sequence). V lost 0 bases to trimming and J lost 1 base, with 6 bases between them. The CDR3 spans 14 residues. The chain's CDR3 is CATSRERSNTEAFF. The CDR3 coding sequence is TGTGCCACCAGCAGAGAACGGTCGAACACTGAAGCTTTCTTT.

This clonotype was counted between two and nine times. The chain couples TRBV5-1 to TRBJ2-7; no clear D. With 0 bases removed from V and 0 bases from J, the gap between germline ends came to 10 bases. The CDR3 sequence is 15 residues long. Germline V gene sequence: CDR1 SGHRS, CDR2 YFSETQ. The CDR3 spells CASSLVFGSSYEQYF. CDR3 nucleotide sequence: TGCGCCAGCAGCTTGGTCTTTGGAAGCTCCTACGAGCAGTACTTC.

This clonotype was seen a handful of times. This sequence joins TRBV7-8 and TRBJ1-3, with D uncertain. The V gene's germline CDR1 is SGHVS and CDR2 FQNEAQ. The length of the CDR3 is 16 residues. Trimming removed 1 base from V and 0 bases from J, with 10 bases in between. CDR3 loop: CASSLGVSPSGNTIYF. DNA for the CDR3: TGTGCCAGCAGCTTAGGGGTAAGCCCCTCTGGAAACACCATATATTTT.

This clonotype was found a few times. The chain carries TRBV5-1 and TRBJ1-1; D uncertain. The CDR3 runs 13 residues. Trimming cost V 7 bases and J 4 bases, with 14 bases left between them. Per the germline V gene, CDR1 is SGHRS and CDR2 is YFSETQ. The CDR3 region has the DNA TGCGCCAGCTTTAAGGACCCCAGCACTGAAGCTTTCTTT. It yields the protein CASFKDPSTEAFF.